The sequence of this T cell receptor beta chain was determined in a study of blood T cell repertoires in COVID-19. This clone was seen a few times. Profiling relied on immunoSEQ multiplex PCR, and the TCRdb table lists in-frame clones only, not all of them. Among about 84,000 clones, about 80% were seen once, and the ten largest hold 4.5% to 6%. V shed 7 bases and J 6 bases; nucleotides not matched to a gene: 12. Germline V CDR1 and CDR2: WSHSY, SAAADI. CDR3 length: 15 residues. The TCR originated in a man aged 50 or older with active or convalescent COVID-19. V is TRBV10-2 and J is TRBJ1-5; TRBD1 agrees at 7 bases. Sequenced material: peripheral blood. CDR3 amino acids: CASTPTGIVSQPQHF. For the CDR3, the DNA is TGCGCCAGCACCCCGACAGGGATTGTAAGTCAGCCCCAGCATTTT.